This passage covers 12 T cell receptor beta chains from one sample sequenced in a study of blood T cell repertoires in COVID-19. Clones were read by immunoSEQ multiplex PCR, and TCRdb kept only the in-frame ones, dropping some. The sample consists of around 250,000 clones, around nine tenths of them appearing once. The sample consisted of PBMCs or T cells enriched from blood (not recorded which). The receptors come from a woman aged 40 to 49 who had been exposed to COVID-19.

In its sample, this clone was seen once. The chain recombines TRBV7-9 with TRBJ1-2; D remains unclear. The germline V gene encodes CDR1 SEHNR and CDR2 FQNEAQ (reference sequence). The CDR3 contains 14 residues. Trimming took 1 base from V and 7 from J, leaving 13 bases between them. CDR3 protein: CASSLEPGQSGYTF. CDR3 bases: TGTGCCAGCAGCTTAGAACCAGGTCAAAGTGGCTACACCTTC.

In nucleotides, the CDR3 is TGTGCCAGTAGTAGTGTGGCAGGCACAGATACGCAGTATTTT. Protein: CASSSVAGTDTQYF. This chain joins TRBV19 and TRBJ2-3; D is unclear. Trimming pared 4 bases from V and 1 base from J, leaving 9 bases between. The CDR3 is 14 amino acids. Looked up from germline, CDR1 is LNHDA and CDR2 is SQIVND (reference sequence). Looking up the rest from reference TRBV19 and TRBJ2-3 gives the full variable domain: DGGITQSPKYLFRKEGQNVTLSCEQNLNHDAMYWYRQDPGQGLRLIYYSQIVNDFQKGDIAEGYSVSREKKESFPLTVTSAQKNPTAFYLCASSSVAGTDTQYFGPGTRLTVL.

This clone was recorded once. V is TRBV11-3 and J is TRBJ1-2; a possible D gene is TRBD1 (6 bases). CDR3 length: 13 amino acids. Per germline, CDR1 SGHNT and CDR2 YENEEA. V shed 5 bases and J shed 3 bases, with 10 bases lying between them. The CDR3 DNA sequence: TGTGCCAGCAGCACCGGGACATACTATGGCTACACCTTC. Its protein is CASSTGTYYGYTF.

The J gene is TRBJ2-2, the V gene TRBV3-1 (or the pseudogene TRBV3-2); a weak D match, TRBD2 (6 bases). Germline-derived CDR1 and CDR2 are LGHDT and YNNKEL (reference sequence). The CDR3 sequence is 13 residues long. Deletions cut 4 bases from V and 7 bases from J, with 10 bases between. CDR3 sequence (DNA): TGTGCCAGCAGCCTCCTAGCGAGCGGGGAGCTGTTTTTT. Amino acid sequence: CASSLLASGELFF.

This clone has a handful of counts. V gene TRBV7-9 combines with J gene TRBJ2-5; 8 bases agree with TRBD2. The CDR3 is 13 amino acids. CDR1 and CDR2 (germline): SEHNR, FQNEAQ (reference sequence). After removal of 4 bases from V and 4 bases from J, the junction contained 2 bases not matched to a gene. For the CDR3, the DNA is TGTGCCAGCAGCTCGGGACTAGGAGAGACCCAGTACTTC. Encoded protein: CASSSGLGETQYF.

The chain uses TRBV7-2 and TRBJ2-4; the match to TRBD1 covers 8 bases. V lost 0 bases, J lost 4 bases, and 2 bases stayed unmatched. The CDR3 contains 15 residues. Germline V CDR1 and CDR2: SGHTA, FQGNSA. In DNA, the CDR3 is TGTGCCAGCAGCTTAGCGAGGACAGGGAAAAACATTCAGTACTTC. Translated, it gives CASSLARTGKNIQYF.

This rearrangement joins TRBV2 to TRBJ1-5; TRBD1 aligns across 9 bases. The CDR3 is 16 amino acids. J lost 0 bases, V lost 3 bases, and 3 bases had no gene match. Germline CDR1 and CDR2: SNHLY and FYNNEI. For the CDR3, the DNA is TGTGCCAGCAGTGAGTGGACAGGGGTTAGCAATCAGCCCCAGCATTTT. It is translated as CASSEWTGVSNQPQHF. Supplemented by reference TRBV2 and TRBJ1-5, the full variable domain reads EPEVTQTPSHQVTQMGQEVILRCVPISNHLYFYWYRQILGQKVEFLVSFYNNEISEKSEIFDDQFSVERPDGSNFTLKIRSTKLEDSAMYFCASSEWTGVSNQPQHFGDGTRLSIL.

CDR3 sequence reads: CASSGGGSSGANVLTF. The CDR3 DNA reads TGTGCCTCATCCGGGGGTGGCTCCTCTGGGGCCAACGTCCTGACTTTC. The chain carries TRBV24-1 and TRBJ2-6, with D perhaps TRBD2 (6 bases). Germline V lookup: CDR1 KGHDR, CDR2 SFDVKD. CDR3 length equals 16 residues. V shed 12 bases and J shed 0 bases, with 17 bases lying between them.

The CDR3 nucleotides are TGTGCCAGCGTCGATCGGAGGGGAGTGCGCACTGAAGCTTTCTTT. Protein: CASVDRRGVRTEAFF. V is TRBV11-3 and J is TRBJ1-1; perhaps TRBD1 as D (5 bases). Germline CDR1 SGHNT, CDR2 YENEEA. V shed 8 bases and J shed 4 bases, with 20 bases lying between them. The CDR3 sequence is 15 residues long.

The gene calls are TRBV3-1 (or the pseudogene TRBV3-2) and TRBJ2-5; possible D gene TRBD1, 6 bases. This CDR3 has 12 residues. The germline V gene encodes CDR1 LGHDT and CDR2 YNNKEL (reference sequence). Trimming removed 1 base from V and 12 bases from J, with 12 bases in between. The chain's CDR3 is CASSQGSGEEYF. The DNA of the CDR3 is TGTGCCAGCAGCCAAGGGTCAGGGGAAGAGTACTTC.

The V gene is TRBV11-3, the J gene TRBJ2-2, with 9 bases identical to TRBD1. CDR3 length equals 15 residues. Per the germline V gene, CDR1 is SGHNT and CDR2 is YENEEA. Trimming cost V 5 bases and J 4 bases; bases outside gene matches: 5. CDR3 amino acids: CASSPGTGITGELFF. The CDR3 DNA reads TGTGCCAGCAGCCCCGGGACAGGGATCACCGGGGAGCTGTTTTTT.

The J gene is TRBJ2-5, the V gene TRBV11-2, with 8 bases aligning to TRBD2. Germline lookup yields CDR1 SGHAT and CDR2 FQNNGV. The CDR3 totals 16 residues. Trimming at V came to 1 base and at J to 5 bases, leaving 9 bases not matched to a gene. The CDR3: CASSLGTKRENETQYF. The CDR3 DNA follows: TGTGCCAGCAGCTTAGGTACTAAGCGGGAGAACGAGACCCAGTACTTC.